Reported below is one TCR beta chain. Its target is unknown. No conserved phenylalanine or tryptophan is present at the end of the CDR3, so a read error is the likely explanation. Semi-nested PCR with Nested Universal Primer A followed constant-region reverse priming of full-length variable regions. A single record per CDR3 protein comes from TCRdb applying MiXCR to the 5' RACE reads. The sample records 50,000 to 80,000 distinct CDR3 sequences, roughly 22% being singletons. Germline-derived CDR1 and CDR2 are SGHRS and YFSETQ. The junction had 1 base not matched to a gene; V was cut back by 0 bases and J by 1 base. This CDR3 region has 15 residues. The memory fraction was CD4+CD45RO+CD25- cells. Overall study findings and caveats: Tumor-infiltrating Treg TCR alpha and beta sequences overlapped most with tumor naive CD4+ T cells, then blood naive. The larger-cohort validation was restricted to a single TCR beta V-J rearrangement rather than whole repertoires.

The clonotype was recovered from a female donor with breast cancer. The rearrangement uses TRBV5-1 and TRBJ2-3, with TRBD1 matching 8 bases. The material sequenced was memory CD4+ T cells sorted from a lymph node. Noted subset: memory CD4+ T cells, CD4+CD45RO+CD25-. This CDR3 reads CASSLGGQGTDTQYS. Here the CDR3 DNA reads TGCGCCAGCAGCTTGGGGGGACAGGGCACAGATACGCAGTATTCT.